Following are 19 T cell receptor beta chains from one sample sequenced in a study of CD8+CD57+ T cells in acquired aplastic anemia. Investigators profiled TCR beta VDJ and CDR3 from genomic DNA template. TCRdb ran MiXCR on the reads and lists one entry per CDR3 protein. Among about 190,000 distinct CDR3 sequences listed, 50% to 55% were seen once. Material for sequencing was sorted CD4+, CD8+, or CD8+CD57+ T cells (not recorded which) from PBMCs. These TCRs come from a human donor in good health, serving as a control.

CDR3 amino acids: CAIRDGTGRFEQYF. CDR3 nucleotide sequence: TGTGCCATCAGGGATGGGACAGGGAGGTTTGAGCAGTACTTC. The chain combines TRBV10-3 with TRBJ2-7, with 9 bases that match TRBD1. The ends lost 6 bases at V and 7 bases at J; junction bases unmatched: 10. The CDR3 is 14 amino acids. Germline V gives CDR1 ENHRY, CDR2 SYGVKD.

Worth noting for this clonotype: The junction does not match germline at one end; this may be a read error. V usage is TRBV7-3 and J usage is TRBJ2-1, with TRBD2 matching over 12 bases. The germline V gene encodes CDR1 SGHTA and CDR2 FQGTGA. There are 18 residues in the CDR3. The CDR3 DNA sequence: TGTGCCAGCAGCCTCCGGGACAGGGCTAGCGGGGGGGCCGATGAGCGGTTCTTC. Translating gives CASSLRDRASGGADERFF.

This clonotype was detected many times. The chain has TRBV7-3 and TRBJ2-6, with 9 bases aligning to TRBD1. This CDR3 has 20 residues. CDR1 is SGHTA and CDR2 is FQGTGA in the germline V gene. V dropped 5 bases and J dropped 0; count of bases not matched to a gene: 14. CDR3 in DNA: TGTGCCAGCAGCCCCACCATGGCGACAGGGGGGAACTCTGGGGCCAACGTCCTGACTTTC. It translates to CASSPTMATGGNSGANVLTF.

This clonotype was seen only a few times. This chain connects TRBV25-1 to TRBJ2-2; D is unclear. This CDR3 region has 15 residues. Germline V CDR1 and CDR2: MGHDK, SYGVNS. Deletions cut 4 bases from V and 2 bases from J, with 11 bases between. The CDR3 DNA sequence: TGTGCCAGCAGTGTCGGGTCGGGTAACACCGGGGAGCTGTTTTTT. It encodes CASSVGSGNTGELFF.

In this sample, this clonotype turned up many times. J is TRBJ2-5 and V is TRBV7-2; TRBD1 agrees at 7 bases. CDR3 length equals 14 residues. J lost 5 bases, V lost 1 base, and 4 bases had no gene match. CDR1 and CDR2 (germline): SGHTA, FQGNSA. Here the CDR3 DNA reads TGTGCCAGCAGCTTAGTCACAGGGGTGGAGACCCAGTACTTC. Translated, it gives CASSLVTGVETQYF.

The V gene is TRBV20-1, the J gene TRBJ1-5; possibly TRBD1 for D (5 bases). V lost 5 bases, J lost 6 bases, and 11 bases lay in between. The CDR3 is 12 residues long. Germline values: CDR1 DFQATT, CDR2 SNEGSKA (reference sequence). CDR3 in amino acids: CSADSGTQPQHF. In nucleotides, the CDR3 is TGCAGTGCTGATTCCGGGACTCAGCCCCAGCATTTT.

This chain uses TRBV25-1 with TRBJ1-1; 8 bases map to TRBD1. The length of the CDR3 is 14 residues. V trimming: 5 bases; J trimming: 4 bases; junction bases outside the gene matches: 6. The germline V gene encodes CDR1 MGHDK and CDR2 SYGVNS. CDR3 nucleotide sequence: TGTGCCAGCAGTCCCTTAGGACAGGGCACTGAAGCTTTCTTT. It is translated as CASSPLGQGTEAFF.

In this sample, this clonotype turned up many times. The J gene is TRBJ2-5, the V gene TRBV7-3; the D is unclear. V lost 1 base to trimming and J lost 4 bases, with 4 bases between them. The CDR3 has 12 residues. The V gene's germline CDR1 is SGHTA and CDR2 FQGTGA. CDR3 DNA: TGTGCCAGCAGCTTAAATGGAGAGACCCAGTACTTC. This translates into CASSLNGETQYF.

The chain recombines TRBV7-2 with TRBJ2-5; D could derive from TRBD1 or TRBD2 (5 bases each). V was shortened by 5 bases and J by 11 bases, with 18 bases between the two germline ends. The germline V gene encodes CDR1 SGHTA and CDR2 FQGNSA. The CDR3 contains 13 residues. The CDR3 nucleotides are TGTGCCAGCAGCCCCGGTCAGGGAGATACGCAGTACTTC. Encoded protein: CASSPGQGDTQYF.

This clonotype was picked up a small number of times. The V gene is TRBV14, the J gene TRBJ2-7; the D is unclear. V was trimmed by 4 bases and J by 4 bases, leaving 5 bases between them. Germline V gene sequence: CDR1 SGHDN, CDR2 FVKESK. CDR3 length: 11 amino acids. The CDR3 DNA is TGTGCCAGCAGCCGAGCGTACGAGCAGTACTTC. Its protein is CASSRAYEQYF.

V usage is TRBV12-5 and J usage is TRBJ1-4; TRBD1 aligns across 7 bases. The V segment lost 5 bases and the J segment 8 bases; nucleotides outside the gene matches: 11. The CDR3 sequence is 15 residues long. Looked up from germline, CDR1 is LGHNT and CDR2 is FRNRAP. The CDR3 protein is CASGQGDGGREKLFF. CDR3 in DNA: TGTGCTAGTGGTCAGGGGGATGGAGGTAGAGAAAAACTGTTTTTT.

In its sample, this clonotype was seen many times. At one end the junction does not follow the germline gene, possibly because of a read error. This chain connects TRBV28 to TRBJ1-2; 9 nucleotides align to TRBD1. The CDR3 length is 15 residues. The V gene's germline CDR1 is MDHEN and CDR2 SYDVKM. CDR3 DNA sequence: TGTGCCAGCAGTTTATCCCCTAGGGGACAGGGTGACGGAAACTTC. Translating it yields CASSLSPRGQGDGNF.

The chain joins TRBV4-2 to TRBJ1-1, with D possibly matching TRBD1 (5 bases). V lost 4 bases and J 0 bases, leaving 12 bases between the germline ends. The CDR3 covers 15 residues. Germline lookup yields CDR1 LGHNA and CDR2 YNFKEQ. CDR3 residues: CASSPTDRLNTEAFF. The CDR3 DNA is TGTGCCAGCAGCCCTACTGACAGATTGAACACTGAAGCTTTCTTT.

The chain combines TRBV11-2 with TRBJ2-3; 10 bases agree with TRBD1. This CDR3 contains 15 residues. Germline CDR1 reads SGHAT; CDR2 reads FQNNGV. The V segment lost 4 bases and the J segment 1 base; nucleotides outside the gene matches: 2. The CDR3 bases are TGTGCCAGCAGCTCCGGGACAGGGGGCACAGATACGCAGTATTTT. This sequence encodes CASSSGTGGTDTQYF.

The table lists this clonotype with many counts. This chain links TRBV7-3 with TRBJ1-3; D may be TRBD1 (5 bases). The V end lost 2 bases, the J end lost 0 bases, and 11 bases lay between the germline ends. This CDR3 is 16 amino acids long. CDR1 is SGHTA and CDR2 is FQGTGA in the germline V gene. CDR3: CASSLGGPSSGNTIYF. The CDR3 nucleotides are TGTGCCAGCAGCTTAGGGGGACCGTCCTCTGGAAACACCATATATTTT.

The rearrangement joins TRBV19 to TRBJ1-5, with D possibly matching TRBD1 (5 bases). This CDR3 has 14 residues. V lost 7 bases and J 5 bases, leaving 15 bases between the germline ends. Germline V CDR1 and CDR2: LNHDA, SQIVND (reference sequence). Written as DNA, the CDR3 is TGTGCCAGTACCTCATCGGGGGGTGATCAGCCCCAGCATTTT. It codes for CASTSSGGDQPQHF. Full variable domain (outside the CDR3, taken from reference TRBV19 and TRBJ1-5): DGGITQSPKYLFRKEGQNVTLSCEQNLNHDAMYWYRQDPGQGLRLIYYSQIVNDFQKGDIAEGYSVSREKKESFPLTVTSAQKNPTAFYLCASTSSGGDQPQHFGDGTRLSIL.

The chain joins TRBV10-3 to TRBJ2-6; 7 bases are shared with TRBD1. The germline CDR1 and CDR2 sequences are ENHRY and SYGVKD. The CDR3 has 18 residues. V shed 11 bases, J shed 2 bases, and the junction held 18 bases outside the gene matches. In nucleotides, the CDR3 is TGTGCCTCAAAGACCTTGGAGGTTACAGGGGCTGGGGCCAACGTCCTGACTTTC. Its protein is CASKTLEVTGAGANVLTF.

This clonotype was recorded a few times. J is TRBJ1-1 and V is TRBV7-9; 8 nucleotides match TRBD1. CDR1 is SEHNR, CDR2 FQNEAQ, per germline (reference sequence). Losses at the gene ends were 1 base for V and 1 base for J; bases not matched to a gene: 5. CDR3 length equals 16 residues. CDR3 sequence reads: CASSLGTGIRNTEAFF. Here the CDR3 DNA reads TGTGCCAGCAGCTTAGGGACAGGGATAAGGAACACTGAAGCTTTCTTT.

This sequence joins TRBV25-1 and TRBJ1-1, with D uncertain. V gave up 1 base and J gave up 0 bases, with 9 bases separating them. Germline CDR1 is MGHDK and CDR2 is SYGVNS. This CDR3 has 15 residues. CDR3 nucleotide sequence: TGTGCCAGCAGTGAATCCTCACGGGTGAACACTGAAGCTTTCTTT. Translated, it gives CASSESSRVNTEAFF.